Listed below are T cell receptor beta chains from one sample, sequenced in a study of cytomegalovirus exposure and HLA in healthy donors. Sequencing was performed with immunoSEQ multiplex PCR; in TCRdb, only in-frame clones are kept and a portion is missing. This repertoire shows more than 150,000 clones, around 82% found once; its top ten account for around 0.25%. The source material was PBMCs. All receptors derive from a boy between 10 and 17 years old in good health and CMV-seronegative. Both conserved end residues are part of each CDR3. The D gene is left open where the match is weak. Only part of the rows carry a size: once, few, many, or a class if the clone is expanded.

D: TRBD2; V: TRBV7-9; length: 14; size: -; J: TRBJ2-5; CDR3: CASSPAGGTETQYF; DNA: TGTGCCAGCAGCCCAGCGGGAGGGACAGAGACCCAGTACTTC
D: TRBD1; V: TRBV5-4; length: 15; size: -; J: TRBJ1-1; CDR3: CASSLGTGGNTEAFF; DNA: TGTGCCAGCAGCCTTGGGACAGGGGGGAACACTGAAGCTTTCTTT
D: -; V: TRBV7-2; length: 13; size: -; J: TRBJ1-2; CDR3: CASSLQRNYGYTF; DNA: TGTGCCAGCAGCTTACAGAGGAACTATGGCTACACCTTC
D: TRBD2; V: TRBV29-1; length: 15; size: -; J: TRBJ2-1; CDR3: CSVERLAGGQYEQFF; DNA: TGCAGCGTTGAACGGCTAGCGGGAGGGCAATACGAGCAGTTCTTC
D: -; V: TRBV30; length: 14; size: -; J: TRBJ1-4; CDR3: CAWTASRAGEKLFF; DNA: TGTGCCTGGACCGCCAGTAGGGCGGGTGAAAAACTGTTTTTT
D: -; V: TRBV25-1; length: 15; size: -; J: TRBJ1-2; CDR3: CASSPPRVLNYGYTF; DNA: TGTGCCAGCAGTCCCCCCCGGGTCCTAAACTATGGCTACACCTTC
D: TRBD2; V: TRBV6-1; length: 14; size: few; J: TRBJ2-7; CDR3: CASSEGLARYEQYF; DNA: TGTGCCAGCAGTGAAGGACTAGCTCGGTACGAGCAGTACTTC
D: TRBD1; V: TRBV29-1; length: 15; size: -; J: TRBJ1-2; CDR3: CSVGTGEGMNYGYTF; DNA: TGCAGCGTTGGGACAGGGGAGGGTATGAACTATGGCTACACCTTC
D: TRBD2; V: TRBV28; length: 20; size: -; J: TRBJ2-7; CDR3: CASSLILPGLAGSGSYEQYF; DNA: TGTGCCAGCAGTCTGATTCTTCCGGGACTAGCGGGGTCAGGATCCTACGAGCAGTACTTC
D: -; V: TRBV6-5; length: 14; size: few; J: TRBJ2-1; CDR3: CASRPWTPNNEQFF; DNA: TGTGCCAGCAGGCCGTGGACTCCGAACAATGAGCAGTTCTTC
D: -; V: TRBV9; length: 15; size: -; J: TRBJ1-3; CDR3: CASSVDQGGANTIYF; DNA: TGTGCCAGCAGCGTAGATCAAGGGGGTGCAAACACCATATATTTT
D: TRBD2; V: TRBV11-2; length: 18; size: -; J: TRBJ2-3; CDR3: CASSFVISGGRSTDTQYF; DNA: TGTGCCAGCAGCTTCGTGATCAGCGGGGGCCGTAGCACAGATACGCAGTATTTT
D: -; V: TRBV5-1; length: 15; size: -; J: TRBJ2-5; CDR3: CASSLSLGQGETQYF; DNA: TGCGCCAGCAGCTTATCTTTAGGGCAGGGAGAGACCCAGTACTTC
D: -; V: TRBV6-5; length: 12; size: few; J: TRBJ1-1; CDR3: CATGLRGVEAFF; DNA: TGTGCCACAGGTCTCAGGGGAGTTGAAGCTTTCTTT
D: TRBD1; V: TRBV12-5; length: 19; size: -; J: TRBJ1-1; CDR3: CASGLVPPPDRAENTEAFF; DNA: TGTGCTAGTGGTTTGGTCCCTCCTCCCGACAGGGCCGAAAACACTGAAGCTTTCTTT
D: -; V: TRBV6-1; length: 13; size: -; J: TRBJ2-1; CDR3: CASSPAEYNEQFF; DNA: TGTGCCAGCAGTCCGGCGGAGTACAATGAGCAGTTCTTC
D: -; V: TRBV6-5; length: 14; size: -; J: TRBJ1-1; CDR3: CASSYSTNRVGAFF; DNA: TGTGCCAGCAGTTACTCGACCAACAGGGTGGGAGCTTTCTTT
D: -; V: TRBV12-5; length: 15; size: once; J: TRBJ2-2; CDR3: CASGLVGALTGELFF; DNA: TGTGCTAGTGGTTTGGTGGGGGCCCTCACCGGGGAGCTGTTTTTT
D: TRBD1; V: TRBV6-6; length: 15; size: -; J: TRBJ1-2; CDR3: CASTRVWDRGYGYTF; DNA: TGTGCCAGCACTCGAGTTTGGGACAGGGGTTATGGCTACACCTTC
D: -; V: TRBV30; length: 14; size: -; J: TRBJ1-5; CDR3: CAWSTRTANQPQHF; DNA: TGTGCCTGGAGTACCCGGACAGCTAATCAGCCCCAGCATTTT
D: TRBD2; V: TRBV7-2; length: 15; size: -; J: TRBJ2-7; CDR3: CASSFIAGGPYEQYF; DNA: TGTGCCAGCAGCTTCATAGCGGGGGGCCCCTACGAGCAGTACTTC
D: TRBD1; V: TRBV7-3; length: 18; size: -; J: TRBJ1-6; CDR3: CASSLKAPTGVMNSPLHF; DNA: TGTGCCAGCAGCTTAAAAGCTCCGACAGGGGTTATGAATTCACCCCTCCACTTT
D: -; V: TRBV28; length: 15; size: -; J: TRBJ2-5; CDR3: CASTGERSQVETQYF; DNA: TGTGCCAGCACGGGGGAGCGATCCCAAGTGGAGACCCAGTACTTC
D: -; V: TRBV19; length: 18; size: -; J: TRBJ1-2; CDR3: CASSGGRVVGRNNYGYTF; DNA: TGTGCCAGTAGTGGTGGCCGAGTGGTGGGCAGAAATAACTATGGCTACACCTTC
D: -; V: TRBV7-9; length: 12; size: -; J: TRBJ1-1; CDR3: CSSSLGTWGAFF; DNA: TGTTCCAGCAGCTTAGGAACCTGGGGCGCTTTCTTT
D: TRBD1; V: TRBV9; length: 14; size: few; J: TRBJ2-7; CDR3: CASSRGQGSYEQYF; DNA: TGTGCCAGCAGCAGGGGACAGGGATCCTACGAGCAGTACTTC
D: -; V: TRBV7-7; length: 11; size: -; J: TRBJ2-5; CDR3: CASSLREEQYF; DNA: TGTGCTAGCAGCCTCAGGGAAGAGCAGTACTTC
D: -; V: TRBV6-1; length: 13; size: -; J: TRBJ1-4; CDR3: CACMSATNEKLFF; DNA: TGTGCCTGCATGAGCGCAACTAATGAAAAACTGTTTTTT
D: -; V: TRBV6-1; length: 15; size: -; J: TRBJ1-2; CDR3: CASSEYRGTGDGYTF; DNA: TGTGCCAGCAGTGAATACCGGGGTACGGGCGATGGCTACACCTTC
D: -; V: TRBV4-1; length: 15; size: -; J: TRBJ1-1; CDR3: CASSQAPGIGAEAFF; DNA: TGCGCCAGCAGCCAAGCGCCGGGGATCGGGGCTGAAGCTTTCTTT
D: -; V: TRBV30; length: 15; size: -; J: TRBJ1-2; CDR3: CAWRVTGGTNYGYTF; DNA: TGTGCCTGGAGGGTTACGGGAGGGACTAACTATGGCTACACCTTC
D: TRBD1; V: TRBV11-2; length: 13; size: few; J: TRBJ2-7; CDR3: CASSLWDRDEQYF; DNA: TGTGCCAGCAGCTTATGGGACAGGGACGAGCAGTACTTC
D: -; V: TRBV2; length: 14; size: once; J: TRBJ1-2; CDR3: CASSDRARRYGYTF; DNA: TGTGCCAGCAGTGATCGGGCTCGGAGGTATGGCTACACCTTC